This T cell receptor (beta chain) was found in a study of T cells expressing NK-cell markers (dated by TCRdb to 2018 to 2021). Looking at the study overall: TCR beta-chain repertoires were profiled in sorted CD3+CD56+NKG2C+, CD3+CD56+NKG2C- and CD3+CD56-NKG2C+ T-cell subsets from eight donors. Seven of the eight sequenced donors were HCMV-seropositive and one was HCMV-seronegative. All eight donors whose samples were sequenced were randomly selected healthy volunteers, three of them men and five women. Sequencing of the libraries produced 2 x 150 bp reads on Illumina HiSeq 2000/2500, MiSeq or NextSeq. Points the paper makes about the study in general: Whether the expanded NKG2C-expressing T cell clones were specific for HCMV antigens remained unclear. In more than 5 donors, the dominant CD3+CD56+NKG2C+ clonotypes were found to rank among the top 10 CD8+ clonotypes and to make up roughly 1.0-7.5% of CD8+ T cells. Those dominant clonotypes were again the most abundant among CD3+CD56-NKG2C+ cells in several donors, at about 25-65%.

The cysteine opens and the phenylalanine closes a CDR3 of 14 amino acids. DNA is not on record. CDR1 and CDR2, looked up from the germline V gene (reference sequence), are SEHNR and FQNEAQ. HCMV serostatus was determined by detecting HCMV-specific IgG in serum with a commercial ELISA kit. Ficoll density gradient centrifugation was used to isolate peripheral blood mononuclear cells from blood. To note about this clonotype: What this receptor recognizes is not known.

The run used an Illumina HiSeq 2000. The TCR beta cDNA libraries were made using 5'RACE template switching, a step that added both a universal primer site and unique molecular identifiers. cDNA synthesis was primed from the TCR beta constant segment and was followed by two successive PCR amplification steps. Under the source paper's analysis protocol: Reads were demultiplexed and grouped by UMI with MIGEC, and clonotypes were assembled and quantified with MiTCR. To exclude erroneous sequences, only TCR cDNA sequences supported by at least two reads were retained. The tcR package was used for downstream repertoire analysis, and clonotypes were matched between fractions using CDR3 nucleotide sequence together with V segment. VDJmatch was used to annotate antigen specificity against VDJdb, with one amino acid substitution allowed in CDR3. The reads, reprocessed by TCRdb, yield one row per CDR3 protein sequence and no DNA. These V and J calls rely on TCRdb rather than the paper's analysis. The sample's records list about 300,000 distinct CDR3 sequences. The top ten clones comprise around 3.9% of the sample.

The material sequenced was blood T cells: a sorted CD56 or NKG2C T cell subset, CD4+ or CD8+ T cells, or bulk PBMC T cells (not recorded which). The chain was built from TRBV7-9 and TRBJ2-5; TCRdb's D call of TRBD1 is untestable without DNA. This TCR was recovered from a woman between 18 and 70 years old in good health. The CDR3 loop reads CASSFGGLTETQYF. Beyond the CDR3, the reference TRBV7-9 and TRBJ2-5 genes provide the residues; the full variable domain reads: DTGVSQNPRHKITKRGQNVTFRCDPISEHNRLYWYRQTLGQGPEFLTYFQNEAQLEKSRLLSDRFSAERPKGSFSTLEIQRTEQGDSAMYLCASSFGGLTETQYFGPGTRLLVL.